A single sample gave rise to the 32 T cell receptor beta chains below, sequenced in a study of regulatory T cells. Study observations and caveats: In CD3G-deficient patients, conventional CD4+ T cells were enriched for hydrophobic CDR3 residues at positions 6 and 7.

Their specific antigens are unknown. Primers: 52 TRBV forward and 13 TRBJ reverse. TCRdb's copy holds only in-frame clones and misses some; the assay was immunoSEQ multiplex PCR. The profile covers over 35,000 clones, with 89% appearing a single time and under 2.5% taken by the ten largest. Sequencing was carried out using conventional CD4+ T cells sorted from blood. The receptor set was obtained from a young adult with CD3G deficiency.

The sample holds one count of this clone. The chain has TRBV5-1 and TRBJ2-2, with a possible D match to TRBD2 (6 bases). CDR1 and CDR2 (germline): SGHRS, YFSETQ. The CDR3 spans 15 residues. V dropped 0 bases and J dropped 4 bases, with 10 bases sitting between them. This CDR3 is CASSLEEGLTGELFF. The CDR3 DNA reads as TGCGCCAGCAGCTTGGAGGAGGGGCTCACCGGGGAGCTGTTTTTT.

The CDR3 region has the DNA TGTGCCAGCAGTTATTCCCCGAATCAGGGCTATGGCTACACCTTC. Its translation: CASSYSPNQGYGYTF. The chain carries TRBV6-6 and TRBJ1-2, with D maybe TRBD1 (5 bases). The CDR3 consists of 15 residues. The germline CDR1 and CDR2 sequences are MNHNY and SVGAGI (reference sequence). The ends were cut back, 3 bases at V and 4 bases at J, with 15 bases in the middle.

The V gene is TRBV5-1, the J gene TRBJ1-4; 9 nucleotides align to TRBD1. V gave up 0 bases and J gave up 8 bases; unmatched junction bases: 5. The CDR3 is 15 residues long. Germline lookup yields CDR1 SGHRS and CDR2 YFSETQ. The CDR3 spells CASSLAGTGKEKLFF. In DNA form, the CDR3 reads TGCGCCAGCAGCTTGGCCGGGACAGGGAAAGAAAAACTGTTTTTT.

The chain is built from TRBV7-2 and TRBJ1-5, with D possibly TRBD1 on 6 matching bases. There are 15 residues in the CDR3. The ends were cut back, 4 bases at V and 6 bases at J, with 16 bases in the middle. In germline, CDR1 is SGHTA, CDR2 FQGNSA. The CDR3 coding sequence is TGTGCCAGCAGCTCCGACGGACAGAAGGGTCAGCCCCAGCATTTT. Its protein is CASSSDGQKGQPQHF.

This clone appeared a single time. The gene calls are TRBV10-3 and TRBJ1-5; possibly TRBD1 for D (6 bases). Per the germline V gene, CDR1 is ENHRY and CDR2 is SYGVKD. The CDR3 is 13 residues long. With 11 bases removed from V and 1 base from J, the gap between germline ends came to 12 bases. DNA for the CDR3: TGTGCCGTGGCACAGGGAAGCAATCAGCCCCAGCATTTT. This codes for CAVAQGSNQPQHF.

The chain joins TRBV6-1 to TRBJ1-4; perhaps TRBD1 as D (5 bases). Germline values: CDR1 MNHNS, CDR2 SASEGT. The CDR3 runs to 14 residues. V was cut by 2 bases and J by 3 bases, with 7 bases left in between. The CDR3 loop reads CASSELGPNEKLFF. The CDR3 bases are TGTGCCAGCAGTGAATTGGGGCCTAATGAAAAACTGTTTTTT.

V usage is TRBV5-1 and J usage is TRBJ2-5; 10 nucleotides align to TRBD2. The germline CDR1 and CDR2 sequences are SGHRS and YFSETQ. This CDR3 contains 15 residues. Trimming removed 0 bases from V and 7 bases from J; junction bases left unmatched: 6. CDR3 DNA sequence: TGCGCCAGCAGCTTGGAACTAGCGGGGCGAGGGACCCAGTACTTC. Translation: CASSLELAGRGTQYF.

The rearrangement uses TRBV6-1 and TRBJ2-7; 7 bases match TRBD2. This CDR3 has 14 residues. From germline, CDR1 is MNHNS and CDR2 SASEGT. Trimming took 8 bases from V and 4 from J; bases not matched to a gene: 11. Written as DNA, the CDR3 is TGTGCCAGCGGTCCCGTGTCTAGCGGATACGAGCAGTACTTC. Encoded protein: CASGPVSSGYEQYF.

This chain uses TRBV28 with TRBJ2-3; TRBD2 might be the D (6 bases). Per the germline V gene, CDR1 is MDHEN and CDR2 is SYDVKM. The CDR3 is 16 residues long. Trimming left V 6 bases short and J 1 base short, with 17 bases between. The DNA for the CDR3 is TGTGCCAGCAGAAAAATTACCGGGAGTCGCACAGATACGCAGTATTTT. Translating gives CASRKITGSRTDTQYF.

As to this clone: Other nucleotide sequences in the sample specify the same CDR3. The chain has TRBV7-2 and TRBJ2-7, with 7 positions matching TRBD1. V dropped 0 bases and J dropped 4; count of bases not matched to a gene: 0. CDR3 length: 13 residues. Germline V gene lookup returns CDR1 SGHTA and CDR2 FQGNSA. CDR3 sequence: CASSLARGYEQYF. CDR3 bases: TGTGCCAGCAGCTTAGCCAGGGGGTACGAGCAGTACTTC.

This chain connects TRBV6-5 to TRBJ1-2; D is perhaps TRBD1 (5 bases). The CDR3 covers 15 residues. Trimming pared 2 bases from V and 4 bases from J, leaving 14 bases between. The germline gives CDR1 MNHEY, CDR2 SVGAGI. CDR3 amino acids: CASSYTLDSIYGYTF. For the CDR3, the DNA is TGTGCCAGCAGTTACACCCTAGACAGTATCTATGGCTACACCTTC.

The CDR3 bases are TGTGCCAGCAGTGGCAGGGAAGCAGATAATTCACCCCTCCACTTT. As protein: CASSGREADNSPLHF. The chain employs TRBV6-1 and TRBJ1-6; tentatively, D is TRBD1 (5 bases). V lost 4 bases and J lost 5, with 12 bases in between. The CDR3 consists of 15 residues. Germline V gene data show CDR1 as MNHNS and CDR2 as SASEGT.

The chain carries TRBV19 and TRBJ2-2; 7 nucleotides line up with TRBD2. Losses at the gene ends were 6 bases for V and 1 base for J; bases not matched to a gene: 2. CDR1 LNHDA and CDR2 SQIVND come from the germline V gene (reference sequence). This CDR3 comprises 14 residues. DNA of the CDR3: TGTGCCAGTAGGCAGCGGGGGAACACCGGGGAGCTGTTTTTT. Translated, it gives CASRQRGNTGELFF.

The CDR3 sequence: CASRPSLAGEADTQYF. The CDR3 coding sequence is TGTGCCAGCAGGCCCTCACTAGCGGGCGAAGCAGATACGCAGTATTTT. This chain connects TRBV28 to TRBJ2-3, with 9 nucleotides matching TRBD2. Germline V CDR1 and CDR2: MDHEN, SYDVKM. The junction had 11 bases not matched to a gene; V was cut back by 6 bases and J by 4 bases. The CDR3 length is 16 residues. Based on the CDR3 plus reference TRBV28 and TRBJ2-3, the full variable domain is DVKVTQSSRYLVKRTGEKVFLECVQDMDHENMFWYRQDPGLGLRLIYFSYDVKMKEKGDIPEGYSVSREKKERFSLILESASTNQTSMYLCASRPSLAGEADTQYFGPGTRLTVL.

V and J are TRBV11-1 and TRBJ2-7, with 9 bases that match TRBD2. The V gene end was trimmed by 3 bases and the J gene end by 1 base; junction bases not matched to a gene: 1. Germline V CDR1 and CDR2: SGHAT, FQDESV (reference sequence). This CDR3 spans 14 amino acids. The CDR3 protein is CASSLTSGSYEQYF. The CDR3 coding sequence is TGTGCCAGCAGCTTGACTAGCGGTTCCTACGAGCAGTACTTC.

The chain has TRBV28 and TRBJ2-3; no clear D gene. The CDR3 runs 15 residues. Per germline, CDR1 MDHEN and CDR2 SYDVKM. V shed 5 bases and J shed 4 bases, with 16 bases lying between them. DNA for the CDR3: TGTGCCAGCAGTAGGGCCTTCCCTCGCCCAGATACGCAGTATTTT. Its translation: CASSRAFPRPDTQYF.

The chain couples TRBV5-1 to TRBJ2-1, with 7 positions matching TRBD2. The CDR3 has 13 amino acids. J gave up 8 bases and V 5 bases, and 7 bases lay outside the gene matches. CDR1 and CDR2 from the germline V gene are SGHRS and YFSETQ. Here the CDR3 DNA reads TGCGCCAGCAGACCAGGACTAGGCTATGAGCAGTTCTTC. This translates into CASRPGLGYEQFF.

The V call is TRBV28, the J call TRBJ1-4; no reliable D call. Germline CDR1 MDHEN, CDR2 SYDVKM. V lost 5 bases and J 0 bases, leaving 10 bases between the germline ends. This CDR3 region has 15 residues. The CDR3 nucleotides read TGTGCCAGCAGTGATCCGGGGACAACTAATGAAAAACTGTTTTTT. This translates into CASSDPGTTNEKLFF.

The chain couples TRBV28 to TRBJ2-4; 11 bases map to TRBD1. The trim removed 3 bases at V and 8 bases at J, leaving 6 bases unmatched. Germline CDR1 and CDR2: MDHEN and SYDVKM. The CDR3 has 15 amino acids. Here the CDR3 reads CASSFAGQGAYIQYF. As DNA, the CDR3 is TGTGCCAGCAGTTTCGCCGGACAGGGGGCCTACATTCAGTACTTC.

The CDR3 sequence: CASSWAPSNQPQHF. The CDR3 DNA reads as TGTGCCAGCAGTTGGGCACCTAGCAATCAGCCCCAGCATTTT. The chain is built from TRBV28 and TRBJ1-5; D is unclear. Trimming left V 4 bases short and J 0 bases short, with 7 bases between. The germline V gene encodes CDR1 MDHEN and CDR2 SYDVKM. The CDR3 length is 14 residues.

Only one count was recorded for this clone. The chain has TRBV7-9 and TRBJ2-3, with TRBD1 matching over 7 bases. The germline CDR1 and CDR2 sequences are SEHNR and FQNEAQ (reference sequence). The CDR3 consists of 15 residues. The junction had 5 bases not matched to a gene; V was cut back by 3 bases and J by 2 bases. The CDR3: CASSFKGGLTDTQYF. CDR3 nucleotide sequence: TGTGCCAGCAGCTTTAAAGGGGGCCTCACAGATACGCAGTATTTT.

This rearrangement joins TRBV10-2 to TRBJ2-7, with 8 bases that match TRBD1. Trimming took 2 bases from V and 3 from J; bases not matched to a gene: 3. The CDR3 has 14 residues. The germline CDR1 and CDR2 sequences are WSHSY and SAAADI. This chain's CDR3 is CASSETDRGYEQYF. The CDR3 region has the DNA TGCGCCAGCAGTGAGACTGACAGGGGCTACGAGCAGTACTTC.

The CDR3 coding sequence is TGTGCCAGCAGTCGGGACAGAAGTCAGCCCCAGCATTTT. Its translation is CASSRDRSQPQHF. The chain joins TRBV28 to TRBJ1-5; TRBD1 agrees at 7 bases. V trimming: 5 bases; J trimming: 6 bases; junction bases outside the gene matches: 4. This CDR3 spans 13 amino acids. The germline V gene encodes CDR1 MDHEN and CDR2 SYDVKM.

The chain has TRBV19 and TRBJ2-6; D gene unclear. Germline V lookup: CDR1 LNHDA, CDR2 SQIVND (reference sequence). This CDR3 comprises 17 residues. The V and J ends lost 8 bases and 0 bases respectively, with 17 bases between them. The CDR3 loop reads CASGLGSQFSGANVLTF. Here the CDR3 DNA reads TGTGCCAGTGGCTTGGGCAGCCAATTCTCTGGGGCCAACGTCCTGACTTTC.

This chain joins TRBV6-1 and TRBJ2-7; 7 nucleotides match TRBD1. The length of the CDR3 is 14 residues. Germline CDR1 is MNHNS and CDR2 is SASEGT. Losses at the gene ends were 6 bases for V and 2 bases for J; bases not matched to a gene: 7. The CDR3 loop reads CASSWTGRAYEQYF. DNA of the CDR3: TGTGCCAGCAGCTGGACAGGCCGCGCCTACGAGCAGTACTTC.

The rearrangement joins TRBV5-1 to TRBJ2-5, with no clear D. The CDR3 runs to 11 residues. V was trimmed by 6 bases and J by 2 bases, leaving 5 bases between them. The germline V gene encodes CDR1 SGHRS and CDR2 YFSETQ. The CDR3 is CASTIQETQYF. The CDR3 DNA reads as TGCGCCAGCACCATACAAGAGACCCAGTACTTC.

The rearrangement joins TRBV7-8 to TRBJ2-3, with D perhaps matching TRBD1 (6 bases). Trimming removed 5 bases from V and 3 bases from J, with 12 bases in between. Germline-derived CDR1 and CDR2 are SGHVS and FQNEAQ. CDR3 length equals 14 residues. The CDR3 sequence is CASSDDRPTDTQYF. The CDR3 DNA is TGTGCCAGCAGCGATGACAGGCCAACAGATACGCAGTATTTT.

The chain couples TRBV27 to TRBJ2-7; possibly TRBD1 for D (6 bases). Germline V lookup: CDR1 MNHEY, CDR2 SMNVEV (reference sequence). Trimming took off 2 bases at V and 3 bases at J, with 8 bases between the two ends. The CDR3 runs 13 residues. The CDR3 nucleotides read TGTGCCAGCAGTTTAAAACAGGGCTACGAGCAGTACTTC. Amino acids: CASSLKQGYEQYF.

This chain links TRBV5-1 with TRBJ2-5; D ambiguous. This CDR3 is built from 13 residues. Germline V lookup: CDR1 SGHRS, CDR2 YFSETQ. V was trimmed by 1 base and J by 4 bases, leaving 8 bases between them. CDR3 DNA sequence: TGCGCCAGCAGCTTGTCGGGTGGAGAGACCCAGTACTTC. This encodes CASSLSGGETQYF. The full variable domain, with the rest looked up from reference TRBV5-1 and TRBJ2-5, is KAGVTQTPRYLIKTRGQQVTLSCSPISGHRSVSWYQQTPGQGLQFLFEYFSETQRNKGNFPGRFSGRQFSNSRSEMNVSTLELGDSALYLCASSLSGGETQYFGPGTRLLVL.

The chain combines TRBV7-2 with TRBJ2-7; the match to TRBD1 covers 7 bases. CDR3 length: 15 amino acids. The trim removed 1 base at V and 5 bases at J, leaving 8 bases unmatched. CDR1 and CDR2 (germline): SGHTA, FQGNSA. DNA of the CDR3: TGTGCCAGCAGCTTAGGTAGCGAGACAGGGAACGAGCAGTACTTC. This gives the protein CASSLGSETGNEQYF.

The rearrangement uses TRBV6-5 and TRBJ2-7, with 7 bases fitting TRBD1. The length of the CDR3 is 14 residues. Germline V gene lookup returns CDR1 MNHEY and CDR2 SVGAGI. V was pared by 5 bases and J by 6 bases, with 10 bases of the junction left unmatched. The CDR3 nucleotides are TGTGCCAGCAGTCGACAGGGATCGACTACCGAGCAGTACTTC. Amino acids: CASSRQGSTTEQYF.

On this clone: A read error may produce the germline difference seen at one junction end. In the same sample, other DNA sequences code for this CDR3. This chain uses TRBV30 with TRBJ2-2, with 7 bases matching TRBD1. Germline V lookup: CDR1 GTSNPN, CDR2 SVGIG (reference sequence). This CDR3 is 13 amino acids long. The CDR3 DNA follows: TGTGCCTGGAGTCTCACAGGGGCCGGGGAACTGTTTTTT. Translating it yields CAWSLTGAGELFF.